Shown below are 4 T cell receptor beta chains from a single sample sequenced in a study of OX40 agonist ivuxolimab in advanced cancers. Produced via immunoSEQ multiplex PCR; TCRdb's table is partial and in-frame only. Of around 62,000 clones listed, approximately 82% are singletons. Specimen: CD4+ or CD8+ T cells sorted from blood, collected in a trial of the OX40 agonist ivuxolimab. These receptors were obtained from an adult with an advanced solid tumor such as melanoma, head and neck, liver or kidney cancer.

The V gene is TRBV11-2, the J gene TRBJ2-5; TRBD1 agrees at 7 bases. Germline CDR1 reads SGHAT; CDR2 reads FQNNGV. This CDR3 has 15 amino acids. V lost 1 base and J lost 4; bases outside the gene matches: 6. The CDR3 bases are TGTGCCAGCAGCTTAGTACAGGGGTATAGAGAGACCCAGTACTTC. Amino acids: CASSLVQGYRETQYF.

The genes are TRBV18 and TRBJ1-1; D call uncertain. The V and J ends lost 3 bases and 0 bases respectively, with 8 bases between them. The CDR3 runs 14 residues. Germline loops: CDR1 KGHSH, CDR2 LQKENI. This chain's CDR3 is CASSPARLNTEAFF. CDR3 sequence (DNA): TGTGCCAGCTCACCCGCGCGTTTGAACACTGAAGCTTTCTTT.

The rearrangement links TRBV11-2 to TRBJ2-5; a weak D match, TRBD1 (6 bases). V shed 3 bases and J shed 6 bases, with 11 bases lying between them. This CDR3 has 13 amino acids. Per germline, CDR1 SGHAT and CDR2 FQNNGV. The CDR3 is CASSFNRAKTQYF. CDR3 bases: TGTGCCAGCAGCTTCAACAGGGCGAAGACCCAGTACTTC.

The chain is built from TRBV6-1 and TRBJ2-1, with TRBD2 matching 7 bases. The CDR3 is 14 amino acids. The germline V gene has CDR1 MNHNS and CDR2 SASEGT. Unmatched junction bases numbered 10, after V lost 7 bases and J lost 7 bases. The chain's CDR3 is CASTLGTNQNEQFF. CDR3 nucleotides: TGTGCCAGCACCTTAGGGACTAACCAGAATGAGCAGTTCTTC.